This record concerns one TCR beta chain sequence. No antigen is known for it. This CDR3 is 16 amino acids long. V was pared by 2 bases and J by 2 bases, with 13 bases between. CDR1 is ENHRY and CDR2 is SYGVKD in the germline V gene. Profiling relied on immunoSEQ multiplex PCR, and the TCRdb table lists in-frame clones only, not all of them. Of fewer than 350,000 clones listed, more than 75% are singletons. This entry comes from a study of shared clonotypes between healthy human individuals. Study outcomes and limitations: Rarefaction showed sorted-subset sequencing was incomplete despite large depth.

The specimen was memory CD8+ T cells sorted from blood. Subset indicated: CD45RO+ cells pooled with CCR7-negative TemRA cells. The V call is TRBV10-3, the J call TRBJ2-1; D may be TRBD2 (5 bases). This clonotype was sampled from a man aged 18 to 29 in good health. The CDR3 is CAISEPLAIPYNEQFF. For the CDR3, the DNA is TGTGCCATCAGTGAGCCGCTAGCTATCCCCTACAATGAGCAGTTCTTC.